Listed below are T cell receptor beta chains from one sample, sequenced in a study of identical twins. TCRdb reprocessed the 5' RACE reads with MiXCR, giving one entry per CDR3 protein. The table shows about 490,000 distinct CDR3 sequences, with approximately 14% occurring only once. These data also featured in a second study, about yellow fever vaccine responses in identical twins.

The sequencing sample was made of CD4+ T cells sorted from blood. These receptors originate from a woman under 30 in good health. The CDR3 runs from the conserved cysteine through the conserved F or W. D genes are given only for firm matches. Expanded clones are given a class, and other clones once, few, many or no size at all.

cdr3_aa: CASSELVQNEQFF
cdr3_nt: TGTGCCAGCAGTGAACTAGTACAAAATGAGCAGTTCTTC
d_call: .
clone_size: .
j_call: TRBJ2-1
v_call: TRBV2

cdr3_aa: CATSRGQGPNYGYTF
cdr3_nt: TGTGCCACCAGCAGGGGACAGGGACCCAACTATGGCTACACCTTC
d_call: TRBD1
clone_size: few
j_call: TRBJ1-2
v_call: TRBV15

cdr3_aa: CASSLGLADRTDTQYF
cdr3_nt: TGTGCCAGCAGCTTGGGACTAGCAGATCGCACAGATACGCAGTATTTT
d_call: TRBD2
clone_size: few
j_call: TRBJ2-3
v_call: TRBV7-9

cdr3_aa: CASSGARSRSGNTIYF
cdr3_nt: TGTGCCAGCAGTGGGGCCCGAAGCCGCTCTGGAAACACCATATATTTT
d_call: .
clone_size: few
j_call: TRBJ1-3
v_call: TRBV6-1

cdr3_aa: CASSLGTSGRAVADTQYF
cdr3_nt: TGCGCCAGCAGCTTGGGGACTAGCGGGAGGGCTGTGGCAGATACGCAGTATTTT
d_call: TRBD2
clone_size: few
j_call: TRBJ2-3
v_call: TRBV5-1

cdr3_aa: CATRKSGSSYEQYF
cdr3_nt: TGTGCCACGAGAAAATCGGGGAGCTCCTACGAGCAGTACTTC
d_call: .
clone_size: .
j_call: TRBJ2-7
v_call: TRBV2

cdr3_aa: CASSFGNEQYF
cdr3_nt: TGTGCCAGCAGTTTCGGTAACGAGCAGTACTTC
d_call: .
clone_size: many
j_call: TRBJ2-7
v_call: TRBV12-3/TRBV12-4

cdr3_aa: CASSGTVTISTDTQYF
cdr3_nt: TGTGCCAGCAGCGGAACCGTGACAATTAGCACAGATACGCAGTATTTT
d_call: .
clone_size: once
j_call: TRBJ2-3
v_call: TRBV9

cdr3_aa: CASSLRAPYEQYF
cdr3_nt: TGTGCCAGCAGTTTACGGGCCCCCTACGAGCAGTACTTC
d_call: .
clone_size: many
j_call: TRBJ2-7
v_call: TRBV12-3/TRBV12-4

cdr3_aa: CASSPHSGVGQETQYF
cdr3_nt: TGTGCCAGCAGTCCCCATAGCGGGGTAGGTCAAGAGACCCAGTACTTC
d_call: TRBD2
clone_size: few
j_call: TRBJ2-5
v_call: TRBV28

cdr3_aa: CASSQTVNTGELFF
cdr3_nt: TGTGCCAGCAGTCAGACAGTGAACACCGGGGAGCTGTTTTTT
d_call: .
clone_size: many
j_call: TRBJ2-2
v_call: TRBV25-1

cdr3_aa: CASSSTPTYNEQFF
cdr3_nt: TGTGCCAGCAGCTCAACCCCGACCTACAATGAGCAGTTCTTC
d_call: .
clone_size: few
j_call: TRBJ2-1
v_call: TRBV11-2

cdr3_aa: CASSKPGGSSYEQYF
cdr3_nt: TGTGCCAGCAGTAAACCAGGGGGAAGCTCCTACGAGCAGTACTTC
d_call: TRBD1
clone_size: .
j_call: TRBJ2-7
v_call: TRBV27

cdr3_aa: CSAPRGRLNTEAFF
cdr3_nt: TGCAGTGCCCCCCGGGGACGGCTGAACACTGAAGCTTTCTTT
d_call: .
clone_size: few
j_call: TRBJ1-1
v_call: TRBV20-1

cdr3_aa: CSVLLRSYEQYF
cdr3_nt: TGCAGCGTTTTATTACGTTCCTACGAGCAGTACTTC
d_call: .
clone_size: few
j_call: TRBJ2-7
v_call: TRBV29-1

cdr3_aa: CASSKTKGQGFTGELFF
cdr3_nt: TGTGCCAGCAGCAAAACGAAAGGACAGGGGTTCACCGGGGAGCTGTTTTTT
d_call: TRBD1
clone_size: few
j_call: TRBJ2-2
v_call: TRBV12-3/TRBV12-4

cdr3_aa: CATTGQGNYEQYF
cdr3_nt: TGTGCCACGACGGGACAGGGAAACTACGAGCAGTACTTC
d_call: TRBD1
clone_size: few
j_call: TRBJ2-7
v_call: TRBV28

cdr3_aa: CASSKRPSPGTNYGYTF
cdr3_nt: TGTGCCAGCAGCAAACGACCGTCCCCAGGGACTAACTATGGCTACACCTTC
d_call: .
clone_size: few
j_call: TRBJ1-2
v_call: TRBV27

cdr3_aa: CASGGQGAGEQYF
cdr3_nt: TGCGCCAGCGGGGGACAGGGGGCTGGCGAGCAGTACTTC
d_call: TRBD1
clone_size: many
j_call: TRBJ2-7
v_call: TRBV10-1

cdr3_aa: CASSPRDRIPTQYF
cdr3_nt: TGTGCCAGCAGCCCACGGGACAGGATCCCAACCCAGTACTTC
d_call: TRBD1
clone_size: .
j_call: TRBJ2-5
v_call: TRBV7-9

cdr3_aa: CASTPGLAPYEQFF
cdr3_nt: TGTGCCAGCACACCGGGACTAGCTCCCTATGAGCAGTTCTTC
d_call: TRBD2
clone_size: .
j_call: TRBJ2-1
v_call: TRBV6-1

cdr3_aa: CASRRELFYNEQFF
cdr3_nt: TGTGCCAGCAGGCGGGAGTTGTTCTACAATGAGCAGTTCTTC
d_call: TRBD2
clone_size: .
j_call: TRBJ2-1
v_call: TRBV27

cdr3_aa: CATSDPSTSHNEQFF
cdr3_nt: TGTGCCACCAGTGATCCCTCGACTAGTCACAATGAGCAGTTCTTC
d_call: .
clone_size: few
j_call: TRBJ2-1
v_call: TRBV24-1

cdr3_aa: CASSQVGSLETQYF
cdr3_nt: TGTGCCAGCAGCCAAGTCGGGAGTCTAGAGACCCAGTACTTC
d_call: .
clone_size: .
j_call: TRBJ2-5
v_call: TRBV4-2

cdr3_aa: CASSLGESGETQYF
cdr3_nt: TGCGCCAGCAGCTTGGGAGAAAGCGGGGAGACCCAGTACTTC
d_call: .
clone_size: .
j_call: TRBJ2-5
v_call: TRBV5-1

cdr3_aa: CASSLSLLAGGRGETQYF
cdr3_nt: TGTGCCAGCAGCTTAAGCCTGCTAGCGGGGGGGCGGGGAGAGACCCAGTACTTC
d_call: TRBD2
clone_size: .
j_call: TRBJ2-5
v_call: TRBV11-2

cdr3_aa: CASSAPQEETQYF
cdr3_nt: TGTGCCAGCAGTGCCCCTCAGGAAGAGACCCAGTACTTC
d_call: .
clone_size: .
j_call: TRBJ2-5
v_call: TRBV12-3/TRBV12-4

cdr3_aa: CASSPLGGTETQYF
cdr3_nt: TGTGCCAGCTCACCACTTGGGGGTACGGAGACCCAGTACTTC
d_call: .
clone_size: .
j_call: TRBJ2-5
v_call: TRBV18

cdr3_aa: CASSRDTAYEQYF
cdr3_nt: TGTGCCAGCAGCCGGGACACCGCCTACGAGCAGTACTTC
d_call: .
clone_size: .
j_call: TRBJ2-7
v_call: TRBV7-6

cdr3_aa: CASSQRTSNQETQYF
cdr3_nt: TGTGCCAGCAGCCAAAGAACTAGCAACCAAGAGACCCAGTACTTC
d_call: .
clone_size: .
j_call: TRBJ2-5
v_call: TRBV3-1

cdr3_aa: CASSLTSGEREQYF
cdr3_nt: TGTGCCAGCAGCTTAACTAGCGGTGAAAGGGAGCAGTACTTC
d_call: TRBD2
clone_size: few
j_call: TRBJ2-7
v_call: TRBV3-1

cdr3_aa: CASSVKLAGGPDTQYF
cdr3_nt: TGTGCCAGCAGTGTTAAACTAGCGGGAGGGCCTGATACGCAGTATTTT
d_call: TRBD2
clone_size: .
j_call: TRBJ2-3
v_call: TRBV2

cdr3_aa: CASTFTRSPYEQYF
cdr3_nt: TGTGCCAGCACCTTCACTAGGTCCCCCTACGAGCAGTACTTC
d_call: .
clone_size: .
j_call: TRBJ2-7
v_call: TRBV28

cdr3_aa: CASSLVTGAYEQYF
cdr3_nt: TGCGCCAGCAGCTTGGTAACAGGGGCCTACGAGCAGTACTTC
d_call: TRBD1
clone_size: few
j_call: TRBJ2-7
v_call: TRBV5-1

cdr3_aa: CASSESGTGSHTF
cdr3_nt: TGTGCCAGCAGTGAATCCGGGACAGGGAGCCACACCTTC
d_call: TRBD1
clone_size: .
j_call: TRBJ1-2
v_call: TRBV6-1

cdr3_aa: CASRTGTRIYEQYF
cdr3_nt: TGTGCCAGCAGAACCGGGACACGGATCTACGAGCAGTACTTC
d_call: .
clone_size: .
j_call: TRBJ2-7
v_call: TRBV6-1